This T cell receptor beta chain was captured in a study of vaccination and CD4 T cells after COVID-19. A remark on this clonotype: Its antigen is unidentified.

There are 14 residues in the CDR3. Trimming left V 6 bases short and J 0 bases short, with 12 bases between. Germline V gene data show CDR1 as DFQATT and CDR2 as SNEGSKA (reference sequence). The assay that was used to sequence DNA from cultured CD4+ T cells was the Oncomine TCR Beta short-read assay. TCRdb fed the PCR reads into MiXCR, producing one record per CDR3 protein. Among roughly 11,000 distinct CDR3 sequences, approximately 40% were seen once, and the ten largest hold 25% to 35%. The treatment was: approximately 10-day PBMC culture with coronavirus spike peptide pools or control peptides (ViraFEST assay).

This clonotype originated in a human donor who had recovered from COVID-19. Material: CD4+ T cells from blood, cultured in vitro. The J gene is TRBJ1-5, the V gene TRBV20-1; D perhaps matches TRBD1 (5 bases). CDR3 region: CSAGRVDSNQPQHF. CDR3 bases: TGCAGTGCAGGCAGGGTGGATAGCAATCAGCCCCAGCATTTT.